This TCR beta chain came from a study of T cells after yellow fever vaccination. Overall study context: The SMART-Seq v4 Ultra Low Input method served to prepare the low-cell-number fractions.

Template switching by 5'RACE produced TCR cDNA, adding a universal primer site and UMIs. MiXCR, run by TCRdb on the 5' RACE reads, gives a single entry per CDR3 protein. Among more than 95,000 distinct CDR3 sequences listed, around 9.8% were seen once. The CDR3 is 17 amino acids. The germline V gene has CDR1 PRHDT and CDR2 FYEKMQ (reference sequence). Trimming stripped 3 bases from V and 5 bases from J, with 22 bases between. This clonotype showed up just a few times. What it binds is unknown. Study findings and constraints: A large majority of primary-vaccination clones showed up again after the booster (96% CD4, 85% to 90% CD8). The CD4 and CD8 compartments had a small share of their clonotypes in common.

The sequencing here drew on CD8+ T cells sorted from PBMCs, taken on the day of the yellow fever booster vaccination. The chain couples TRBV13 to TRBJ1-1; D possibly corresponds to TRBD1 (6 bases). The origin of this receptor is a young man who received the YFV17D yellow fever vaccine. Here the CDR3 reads CASSFDRSGGESTEAFF. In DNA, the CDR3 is TGTGCCAGCAGCTTCGACCGCAGTGGGGGCGAGAGTACTGAAGCTTTCTTT.